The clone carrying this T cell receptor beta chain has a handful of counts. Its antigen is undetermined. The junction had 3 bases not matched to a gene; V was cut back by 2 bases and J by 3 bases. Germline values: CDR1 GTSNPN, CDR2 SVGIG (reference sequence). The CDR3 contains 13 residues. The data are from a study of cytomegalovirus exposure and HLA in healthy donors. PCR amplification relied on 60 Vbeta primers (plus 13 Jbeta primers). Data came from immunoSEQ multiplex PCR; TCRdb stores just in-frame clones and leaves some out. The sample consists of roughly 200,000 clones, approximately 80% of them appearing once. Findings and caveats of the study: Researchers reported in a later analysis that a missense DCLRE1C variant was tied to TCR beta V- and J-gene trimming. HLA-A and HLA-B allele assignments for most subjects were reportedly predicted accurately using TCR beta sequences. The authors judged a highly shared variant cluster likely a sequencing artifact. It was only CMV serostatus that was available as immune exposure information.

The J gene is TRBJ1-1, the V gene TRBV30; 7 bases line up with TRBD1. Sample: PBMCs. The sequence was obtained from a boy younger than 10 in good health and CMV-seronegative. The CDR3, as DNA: TGTGCCTGGAGTTTAACAGGGGACACTGAAGCTTTCTTT. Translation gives CAWSLTGDTEAFF.